The sequence of this T cell receptor (beta chain) was determined in a study of T cell responses to AZD1222 COVID-19 vaccine. At the level of the study: Timing groups of about 4 and about 12 weeks for second doses were pooled.

The CDR3 runs to 14 residues. Germline V gives CDR1 LNHDA, CDR2 SQIVND (reference sequence). V was clipped by 10 bases and J by 5 bases; unmatched bases: 8. Profiled with immunoSEQ multiplex PCR; TCRdb holds only in-frame clones, not every one. The table has about 160,000 clones, 85% to 95% seen once. Whole-study results and caveats: The study found vaccine-associated CD4 TCRs spanning spike, dominant at 160-218 and 743-854. An increase in Spike-specific TCR breadth and depth was observed after two AZD1222 doses.

Note on this clone: Antigen: not known. In the same sample, other DNA sequences code for this CDR3.

The TCR sequence derives from an adult in good health. The rearrangement links TRBV19 to TRBJ2-3; TRBD1 matches 11 bases. Sequenced here: peripheral blood, sampled on day 0 of AZD1222 vaccination. The CDR3 region is CATQRTGGIDTQYF. As DNA, the CDR3 is TGTGCCACCCAGAGGACAGGGGGCATAGATACGCAGTATTTT. The entire variable domain, with the rest obtained from reference TRBV19 and TRBJ2-3, is as follows: DGGITQSPKYLFRKEGQNVTLSCEQNLNHDAMYWYRQDPGQGLRLIYYSQIVNDFQKGDIAEGYSVSREKKESFPLTVTSAQKNPTAFYLCATQRTGGIDTQYFGPGTRLTVL.